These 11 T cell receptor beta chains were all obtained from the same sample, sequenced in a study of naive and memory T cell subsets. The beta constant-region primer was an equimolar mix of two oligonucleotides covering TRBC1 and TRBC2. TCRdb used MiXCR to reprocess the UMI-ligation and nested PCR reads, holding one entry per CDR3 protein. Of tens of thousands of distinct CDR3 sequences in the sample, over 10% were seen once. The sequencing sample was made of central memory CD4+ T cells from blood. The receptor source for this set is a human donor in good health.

Here the CDR3 DNA reads TGTGCCAGCTCACCACAGACAGGGATGAACACTGAAGCTTTCTTT. This sequence encodes CASSPQTGMNTEAFF. This chain joins TRBV18 and TRBJ1-1, with TRBD1 identical over 7 bases. V gave up 1 base and J gave up 0 bases; unmatched junction bases: 2. This CDR3 has 15 amino acids. From germline, CDR1 is KGHSH and CDR2 LQKENI.

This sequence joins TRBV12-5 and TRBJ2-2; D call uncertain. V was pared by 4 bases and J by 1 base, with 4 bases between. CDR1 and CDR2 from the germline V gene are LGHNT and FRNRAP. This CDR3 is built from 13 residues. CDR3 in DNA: TGTGCTAGTGGTTCTAGGAACACCGGGGAGCTGTTTTTT. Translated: CASGSRNTGELFF.

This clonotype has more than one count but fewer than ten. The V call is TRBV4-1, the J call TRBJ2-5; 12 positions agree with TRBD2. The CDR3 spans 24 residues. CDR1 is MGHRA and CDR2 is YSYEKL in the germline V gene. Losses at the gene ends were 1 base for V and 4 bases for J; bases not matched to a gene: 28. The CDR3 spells CASSQAYMGTGRTSGRKGRETQYF. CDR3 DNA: TGCGCCAGCAGCCAAGCCTACATGGGGACAGGCAGAACTAGCGGGAGGAAGGGGAGAGAGACCCAGTACTTC.

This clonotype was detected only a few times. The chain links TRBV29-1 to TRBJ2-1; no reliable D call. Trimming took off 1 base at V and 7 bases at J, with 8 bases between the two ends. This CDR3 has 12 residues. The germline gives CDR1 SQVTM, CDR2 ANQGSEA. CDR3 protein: CSVEASRNEQFF. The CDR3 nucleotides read TGCAGCGTTGAAGCCTCCCGTAATGAGCAGTTCTTC.

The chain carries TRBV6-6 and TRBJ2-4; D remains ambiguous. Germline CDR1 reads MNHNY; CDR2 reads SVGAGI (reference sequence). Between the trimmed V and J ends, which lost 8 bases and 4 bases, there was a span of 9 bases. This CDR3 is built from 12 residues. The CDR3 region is CASAEFKNIQYF. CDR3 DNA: TGTGCCAGCGCAGAGTTTAAAAACATTCAGTACTTC.

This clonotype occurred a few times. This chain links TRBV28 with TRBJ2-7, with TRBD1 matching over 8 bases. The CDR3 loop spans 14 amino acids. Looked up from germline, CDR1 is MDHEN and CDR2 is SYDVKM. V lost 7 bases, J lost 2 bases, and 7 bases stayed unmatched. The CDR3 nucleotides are TGTGCCAGCACTACAGGGGGGTTACCCTACGAGCAGTACTTC. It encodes CASTTGGLPYEQYF. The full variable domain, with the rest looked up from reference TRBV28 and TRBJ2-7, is DVKVTQSSRYLVKRTGEKVFLECVQDMDHENMFWYRQDPGLGLRLIYFSYDVKMKEKGDIPEGYSVSREKKERFSLILESASTNQTSMYLCASTTGGLPYEQYFGPGTRLTVT.

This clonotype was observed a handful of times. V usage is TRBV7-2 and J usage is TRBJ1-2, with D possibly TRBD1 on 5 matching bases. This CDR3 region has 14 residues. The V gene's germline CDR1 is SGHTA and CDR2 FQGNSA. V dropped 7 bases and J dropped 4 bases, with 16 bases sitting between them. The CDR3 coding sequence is TGTGCCAGCACCACAGAAGGGCAGGGCTATGGCTACACCTTC. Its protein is CASTTEGQGYGYTF.

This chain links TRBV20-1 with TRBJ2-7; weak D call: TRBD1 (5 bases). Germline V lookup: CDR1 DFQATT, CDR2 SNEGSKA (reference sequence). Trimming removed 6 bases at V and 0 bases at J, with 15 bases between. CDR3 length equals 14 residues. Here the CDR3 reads CSARPGCSSYEQYF. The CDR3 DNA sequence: TGCAGTGCACGTCCAGGGTGTAGCTCCTACGAGCAGTACTTC.

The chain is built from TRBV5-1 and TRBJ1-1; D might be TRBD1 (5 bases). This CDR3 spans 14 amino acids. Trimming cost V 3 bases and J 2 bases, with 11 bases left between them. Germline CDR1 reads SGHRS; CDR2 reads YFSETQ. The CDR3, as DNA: TGCGCCAGCAGCTCCCTTGGGGCAAACACTGAAGCTTTCTTT. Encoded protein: CASSSLGANTEAFF.

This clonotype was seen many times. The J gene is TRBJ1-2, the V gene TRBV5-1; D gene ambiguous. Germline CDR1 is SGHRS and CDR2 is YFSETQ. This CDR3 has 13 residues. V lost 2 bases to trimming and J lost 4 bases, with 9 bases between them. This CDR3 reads CASSFGRTYGYTF. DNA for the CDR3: TGCGCCAGCAGCTTCGGACGGACCTATGGCTACACCTTC.

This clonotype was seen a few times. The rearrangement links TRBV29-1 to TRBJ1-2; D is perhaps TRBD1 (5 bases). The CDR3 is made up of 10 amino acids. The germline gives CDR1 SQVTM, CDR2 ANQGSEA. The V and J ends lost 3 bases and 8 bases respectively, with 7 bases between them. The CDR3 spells CSVERGGYTF. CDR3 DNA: TGCAGCGTTGAGAGGGGAGGCTACACCTTC.